This passage covers 24 T cell receptor beta chains from one sample sequenced in a study of T cells of healthy individuals. TCRdb processed the 5' RACE reads anew with MiXCR; each CDR3 protein has one entry. The table has about 82,000 distinct CDR3 sequences, about 5.5% seen once. The receptors were sampled from a female donor in good health.

This clonotype was recorded at least ten times. This chain uses TRBV27 with TRBJ2-1; 9 bases map to TRBD1. J gave up 0 bases and V 5 bases, and 5 bases lay outside the gene matches. Germline-derived CDR1 and CDR2 are MNHEY and SMNVEV (reference sequence). The CDR3 is made up of 16 amino acids. The CDR3 sequence is CASSITGGTSYNEQFF. CDR3 nucleotide sequence: TGTGCCAGCAGTATTACAGGGGGCACCTCCTACAATGAGCAGTTCTTC.

This clonotype was detected many times. The rearrangement uses TRBV7-2 and TRBJ2-5; weak D call: TRBD2 (6 bases). The V gene lost 0 bases and the J gene lost 1 base, with 6 bases spanning the gap. The CDR3 sequence is 14 residues long. The germline V gene encodes CDR1 SGHTA and CDR2 FQGNSA. Here the CDR3 reads CASSLATSQETQYF. In DNA form, the CDR3 reads TGTGCCAGCAGCTTAGCGACTAGCCAAGAGACCCAGTACTTC.

Ten or more counts support this clonotype. V gene TRBV2 combines with J gene TRBJ2-5; no firm D call. The CDR3 has 15 residues. The germline V and J ends were trimmed by 0 bases and 3 bases, with 11 bases remaining between them. Germline V gene data show CDR1 as SNHLY and CDR2 as FYNNEI. As DNA, the CDR3 is TGTGCCAGCAGTGAAGCGATTAGGCCTGAAGAGACCCAGTACTTC. This sequence encodes CASSEAIRPEETQYF. Looking up the rest from reference TRBV2 and TRBJ2-5 gives the full variable domain: EPEVTQTPSHQVTQMGQEVILRCVPISNHLYFYWYRQILGQKVEFLVSFYNNEISEKSEIFDDQFSVERPDGSNFTLKIRSTKLEDSAMYFCASSEAIRPEETQYFGPGTRLLVL.

There are a few counts of this clonotype. The V and J genes are TRBV4-2 and TRBJ2-5, with 7 bases identical to TRBD2. Trimming cost V 0 bases and J 4 bases; bases outside gene matches: 5. CDR3 length equals 15 residues. Germline lookup yields CDR1 LGHNA and CDR2 YNFKEQ. CDR3 DNA: TGTGCCAGCAGCCAAGATTCGACTAGCCGAGAGACCCAGTACTTC. Protein product: CASSQDSTSRETQYF.

This clonotype was counted many times. V and J are TRBV5-6 and TRBJ2-1; D is possibly TRBD2 (5 bases). The germline V gene encodes CDR1 SGHDT and CDR2 YYEEEE. V lost 4 bases to trimming and J lost 7 bases, with 18 bases between them. The CDR3 covers 15 residues. The CDR3 DNA reads as TGTGCCAGCAGCCCCCCTGAGGGCCCTTTTAATGAGCAGTTCTTC. This codes for CASSPPEGPFNEQFF.

This clonotype was observed a handful of times. CDR3: CASSPPNSLNTEAFF. CDR3 nucleotides: TGTGCCAGCTCACCACCGAACAGCTTGAACACTGAAGCTTTCTTT. J is TRBJ1-1 and V is TRBV18, with D hard to call. The CDR3 contains 15 residues. CDR1 and CDR2 (germline): KGHSH, LQKENI. With 0 bases removed from V and 0 bases from J, the gap between germline ends came to 8 bases. The full variable domain, completed using reference TRBV18 and TRBJ1-1, is NAGVMQNPRHLVRRRGQEARLRCSPMKGHSHVYWYRQLPEEGLKFMVYLQKENIIDESGMPKERFSAEFPKEGPSILRIQQVVRGDSAAYFCASSPPNSLNTEAFFGQGTRLTVV.

This clonotype was detected ten times or more. V and J are TRBV5-6 and TRBJ2-3, with 9 bases that match TRBD2. Germline V lookup: CDR1 SGHDT, CDR2 YYEEEE. V lost 2 bases, J lost 3 bases, and 7 bases stayed unmatched. This CDR3 has 16 residues. Written as DNA, the CDR3 is TGTGCCAGCAGCTTCTGGGGTAGCGGGAGAACAGATACGCAGTATTTT. This codes for CASSFWGSGRTDTQYF.

This clonotype was found many times. V and J are TRBV7-9 and TRBJ1-6; D unresolved. Germline-derived CDR1 and CDR2 are SEHNR and FQNEAQ (reference sequence). There are 11 residues in the CDR3. V lost 4 bases and J lost 14, with 9 bases in between. CDR3 protein: CASSSRETLHF. The CDR3 bases are TGTGCCAGCAGCTCACGGGAAACCCTCCACTTT.

Ten or more counts support this clonotype. V gene TRBV6-2 or TRBV6-3 combines with J gene TRBJ2-3; D gene uncertain. The CDR3 is made up of 13 amino acids. Between the trimmed V and J ends, which lost 7 bases and 2 bases, there was a span of 10 bases. CDR1 and CDR2 (germline): MNHEY, SVGEGT. CDR3 region: CASTARLTDTQYF. The CDR3 DNA reads TGTGCCAGCACCGCAAGACTCACAGATACGCAGTATTTT.

This clonotype was picked up many times. The rearrangement uses TRBV29-1 and TRBJ2-7, with D possibly matching TRBD1 (6 bases). The CDR3 extends over 15 amino acids. V was shortened by 3 bases and J by 0 bases, with 15 bases between the two germline ends. Germline-derived CDR1 and CDR2 are SQVTM and ANQGSEA. The CDR3 is CSVEGGQRSSYEQYF. CDR3 nucleotide sequence: TGCAGCGTTGAGGGCGGACAGCGCTCCTCCTACGAGCAGTACTTC.

This clonotype showed up many times. The rearrangement links TRBV25-1 to TRBJ1-1, with 7 nucleotides matching TRBD1. V was pared by 3 bases and J by 5 bases, with 6 bases of the junction left unmatched. Germline V gene lookup returns CDR1 MGHDK and CDR2 SYGVNS. The CDR3 sequence is 14 residues long. CDR3 in amino acids: CASSESGGWTEAFF. DNA of the CDR3: TGTGCCAGCAGTGAGTCAGGGGGTTGGACTGAAGCTTTCTTT.

This clonotype was counted a few times. The V call is TRBV12-3 or TRBV12-4, the J call TRBJ1-5, with no clear D. The CDR3 runs 15 residues. V dropped 1 base and J dropped 7 bases, with 14 bases sitting between them. For the CDR3, the DNA is TGTGCCAGCAGTTTAGGGGTCCTAGGAAACCAGCCCCAGCATTTT. Translation gives CASSLGVLGNQPQHF.

Ten or more counts support this clonotype. V and J are TRBV7-8 and TRBJ1-3; weak D call: TRBD1 (6 bases). From germline, CDR1 is SGHVS and CDR2 FQNEAQ. The CDR3 is 17 amino acids. The germline V and J ends were trimmed by 1 base and 1 base, with 14 bases remaining between them. The CDR3 here is CASSLVGHTISGNTIYF. The CDR3 DNA reads as TGTGCCAGCAGCTTAGTGGGACACACAATTTCTGGAAACACCATATATTTT.

This clonotype appeared a few times. The chain combines TRBV29-1 with TRBJ2-7; D gene ambiguous. The CDR3 is 16 residues long. V dropped 4 bases and J dropped 0 bases, with 19 bases sitting between them. Germline V lookup: CDR1 SQVTM, CDR2 ANQGSEA. CDR3: CSVGAPMGGSSYEQYF. The CDR3 DNA is TGCAGCGTTGGGGCCCCTATGGGCGGATCCTCCTACGAGCAGTACTTC.

This clonotype has at least ten counts. The gene calls are TRBV11-2 and TRBJ1-1; 8 nucleotides agree with TRBD1. Per the germline V gene, CDR1 is SGHAT and CDR2 is FQNNGV. The junction had 9 bases not matched to a gene; V was cut back by 5 bases and J by 4 bases. The CDR3 is made up of 15 amino acids. Here the CDR3 reads CASSPRPDRATEAFF. The CDR3 DNA reads as TGTGCCAGCAGCCCCAGGCCGGACAGGGCCACTGAAGCTTTCTTT.

At least ten counts were recorded for this clonotype. The chain links TRBV20-1 to TRBJ2-3; 10 positions agree with TRBD2. The trim removed 7 bases at V and 1 base at J, leaving 8 bases unmatched. Germline CDR1 DFQATT, CDR2 SNEGSKA (reference sequence). The CDR3 totals 15 residues. The CDR3 DNA sequence: TGCAGTGGCCGCCGGACTAGCGGCCGCACAGATACGCAGTATTTT. Translated, it gives CSGRRTSGRTDTQYF.

This clonotype was recorded many times. The chain has TRBV5-8 and TRBJ2-5; 8 bases are a match to TRBD1. The CDR3 is 16 residues long. Germline-derived CDR1 and CDR2 are SGHTS and YDEGEE. Unmatched junction bases numbered 10, after V lost 4 bases and J lost 2 bases. The DNA of the CDR3 is TGTGCCAGCAGCACCGGGACAGGCAAAATACAAGAGACCCAGTACTTC. Protein product: CASSTGTGKIQETQYF.

This clonotype was picked up a small number of times. This chain uses TRBV3-1 with TRBJ2-7; the D is unclear. Trimming stripped 2 bases from V and 2 bases from J, with 10 bases between. Germline-derived CDR1 and CDR2 are LGHDT and YNNKEL (reference sequence). This CDR3 is built from 14 residues. This CDR3 reads CASSQTWGTYEQYF. The CDR3 nucleotides are TGTGCCAGCAGCCAAACGTGGGGAACCTACGAGCAGTACTTC.

This clonotype was counted ten times or more. The rearrangement joins TRBV4-1 to TRBJ1-1; no firm D call. The length of the CDR3 is 15 residues. V was cut by 0 bases and J by 4 bases, with 12 bases left in between. CDR1 and CDR2 (germline): MGHRA, YSYEKL. The CDR3 DNA reads TGCGCCAGCAGCCAAGATGCGGGGTTTGGCACTGAAGCTTTCTTT. Translating it yields CASSQDAGFGTEAFF.

The genes are TRBV9 and TRBJ1-1; unclear D gene. Deletions cut 1 base from V and 3 bases from J, with 4 bases between. CDR3 length: 12 amino acids. Per germline, CDR1 SGDLS and CDR2 YYNGEE. The CDR3 here is CASSVRDTEAFF. Written as DNA, the CDR3 is TGTGCCAGCAGCGTACGTGACACTGAAGCTTTCTTT. The full variable domain, completed using reference TRBV9 and TRBJ1-1, is DSGVTQTPKHLITATGQRVTLRCSPRSGDLSVYWYQQSLDQGLQFLIQYYNGEERAKGNILERFSAQQFPDLHSELNLSSLELGDSALYFCASSVRDTEAFFGQGTRLTVV.

This clonotype has more than one count but fewer than ten. This chain uses TRBV29-1 with TRBJ1-2, with D possibly matching TRBD1 (5 bases). Germline V CDR1 and CDR2: SQVTM, ANQGSEA. Trimming took 7 bases from V and 4 from J, leaving 16 bases between them. The CDR3 consists of 13 residues. The CDR3 here is CSALTEGVYGYTF. The CDR3 DNA reads as TGCAGCGCTTTGACAGAGGGAGTCTATGGCTACACCTTC.

This chain joins TRBV7-2 and TRBJ2-1, with TRBD2 matching 7 bases. V shed 2 bases, J shed 10 bases, and the junction held 8 bases outside the gene matches. CDR1 is SGHTA, CDR2 FQGNSA, per germline. This CDR3 contains 14 residues. The CDR3 DNA reads as TGTGCCAGCAGCTTATTTAGACTAGCCCAAGAGCAGTTCTTC. This codes for CASSLFRLAQEQFF.

This clonotype was counted many times. The CDR3 is CASSPSSGSYEQYF. The CDR3 bases are TGCGCCAGCAGCCCCTCTAGCGGCTCCTACGAGCAGTACTTC. V usage is TRBV4-1 and J usage is TRBJ2-7; 7 positions match TRBD2. Germline V gene lookup returns CDR1 MGHRA and CDR2 YSYEKL. Trimming removed 4 bases from V and 0 bases from J; junction bases left unmatched: 3. The CDR3 consists of 14 residues.

Many counts were recorded for this clonotype. This chain links TRBV20-1 with TRBJ1-6; D unresolved. This CDR3 has 17 amino acids. Germline loops: CDR1 DFQATT, CDR2 SNEGSKA (reference sequence). The germline V and J ends were trimmed by 0 bases and 0 bases, with 12 bases remaining between them. CDR3 sequence reads: CSAREIGHSSYNSPLHF. DNA of the CDR3: TGCAGTGCTAGAGAGATAGGGCACTCCTCCTATAATTCACCCCTCCACTTT.